This T cell receptor (beta chain) appears in the sequencing data of a study of blood T cell repertoires in COVID-19. The CDR3 extends over 15 amino acids. After removal of 0 bases from V and 5 bases from J, the junction contained 5 bases not matched to a gene. Germline-derived CDR1 and CDR2 are SGHKS and YYEKEE (reference sequence). In the source study's methods: Estimated nucleated cell counts came from reference gene primer amplification. TCRdb's copy holds only in-frame clones and misses some; the assay was immunoSEQ multiplex PCR. That table is the source of V, J and clone size, and D and trimming were worked out from the DNA. The sample consists of about 81,000 clones, nearly 90% of them appearing once.

The receptor was derived from a woman of 80 years or more with active COVID-19. The chain uses TRBV5-5 and TRBJ2-5; 9 positions agree with TRBD2. The sample consisted of peripheral blood. In DNA form, the CDR3 reads TGTGCCAGCAGCTTGGGTAGCGGGAGTAGGGAGACCCAGTACTTC. As protein: CASSLGSGSRETQYF.